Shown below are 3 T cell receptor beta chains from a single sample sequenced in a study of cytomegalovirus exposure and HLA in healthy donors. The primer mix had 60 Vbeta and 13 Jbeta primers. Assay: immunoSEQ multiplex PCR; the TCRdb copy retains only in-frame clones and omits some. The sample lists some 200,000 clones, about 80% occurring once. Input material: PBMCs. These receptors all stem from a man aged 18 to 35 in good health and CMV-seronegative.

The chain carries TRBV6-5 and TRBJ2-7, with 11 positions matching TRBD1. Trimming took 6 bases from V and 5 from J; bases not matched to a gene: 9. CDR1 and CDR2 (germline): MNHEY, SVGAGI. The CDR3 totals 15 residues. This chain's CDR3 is CASSAYGQGADEQYF. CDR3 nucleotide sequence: TGTGCCAGCAGCGCCTATGGACAGGGGGCCGACGAGCAGTACTTC.

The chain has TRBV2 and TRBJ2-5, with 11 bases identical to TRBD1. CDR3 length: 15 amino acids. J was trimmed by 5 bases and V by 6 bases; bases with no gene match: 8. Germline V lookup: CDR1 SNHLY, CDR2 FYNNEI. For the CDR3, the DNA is TGTGCCAGCAGCGTTGGACAGGGGGCTTGGGAGACCCAGTACTTC. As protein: CASSVGQGAWETQYF.

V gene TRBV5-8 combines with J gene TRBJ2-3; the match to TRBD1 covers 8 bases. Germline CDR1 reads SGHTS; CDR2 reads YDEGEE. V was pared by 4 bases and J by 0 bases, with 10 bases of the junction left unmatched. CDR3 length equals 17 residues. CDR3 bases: TGTGCCAGCAGCACGGGACAGGACTCTTCTAGCACAGATACGCAGTATTTT. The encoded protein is CASSTGQDSSSTDTQYF.